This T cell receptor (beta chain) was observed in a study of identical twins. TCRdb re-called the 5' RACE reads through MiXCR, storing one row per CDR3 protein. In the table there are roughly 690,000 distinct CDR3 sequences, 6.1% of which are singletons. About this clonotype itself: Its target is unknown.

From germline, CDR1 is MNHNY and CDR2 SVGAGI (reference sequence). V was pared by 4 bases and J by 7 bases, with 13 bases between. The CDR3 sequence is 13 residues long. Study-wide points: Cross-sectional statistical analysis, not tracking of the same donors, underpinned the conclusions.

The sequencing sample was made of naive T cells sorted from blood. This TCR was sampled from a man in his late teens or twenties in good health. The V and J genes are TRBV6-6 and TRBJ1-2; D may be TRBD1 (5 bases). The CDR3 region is CASSWQGEGGYTF. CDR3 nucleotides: TGTGCCAGCAGTTGGCAGGGCGAGGGTGGCTACACCTTC.